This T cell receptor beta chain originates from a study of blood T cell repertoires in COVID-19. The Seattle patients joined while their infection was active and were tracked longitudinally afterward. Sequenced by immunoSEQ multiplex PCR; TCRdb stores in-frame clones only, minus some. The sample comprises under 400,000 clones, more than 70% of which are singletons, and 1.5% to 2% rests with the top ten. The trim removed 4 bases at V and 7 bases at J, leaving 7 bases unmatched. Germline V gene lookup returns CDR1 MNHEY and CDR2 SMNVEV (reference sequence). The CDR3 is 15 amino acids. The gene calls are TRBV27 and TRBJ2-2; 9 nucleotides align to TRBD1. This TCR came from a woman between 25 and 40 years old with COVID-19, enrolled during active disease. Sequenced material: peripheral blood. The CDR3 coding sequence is TGTGCCAGCAGTTCACAGGGGGCAGGTAGCGGGGAGCTGTTTTTT. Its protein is CASSSQGAGSGELFF.